This T cell receptor (beta chain) is drawn from a study of cytomegalovirus exposure and HLA in healthy donors. Background on the study: HLA-typed donors were the source of roughly 80 million unique TCRs held in an early data release. Findings and limits, study-wide: Later analysis reportedly placed an Asian-associated ancestry cluster below the roughly 700-donor mean in N-insertions.

The PCR ran on 60 Vbeta and 13 Jbeta primers. Method: immunoSEQ multiplex PCR; TCRdb's copy keeps in-frame clones and lacks some. The table has approximately 160,000 clones, roughly 65% seen once. A few counts support this clone. What it binds is not known. A read error may produce the germline difference seen at one junction end. The sequence was obtained from a woman aged 18-29 years in good health and CMV-seropositive. The sequenced sample consisted of PBMCs.

The CDR3 loop is CASSVGSYQPQHF. For the CDR3, the DNA is TGTGCCAGCAGCGTAGGTAGCTATCAGCCCCAGCATTTT. The J gene is TRBJ1-5, the V gene TRBV9, with D unresolved. The CDR3 runs to 13 residues. Germline CDR1 SGDLS, CDR2 YYNGEE.